This T cell receptor beta chain emerged from a study of cytomegalovirus exposure and HLA in healthy donors. Primers for the PCR totalled 60 Vbeta and 13 Jbeta. Only in-frame clones appear in the TCRdb table, and some are missing; sequencing was by immunoSEQ multiplex PCR. The table includes 100,000 to 150,000 clones, 82% detected once. In the case of this clone: The junction and the germline gene differ at one end; a read error may be behind it.

The CDR3 runs to 17 residues. Germline values: CDR1 SSHAT, CDR2 FNYEAQ (reference sequence). Sequenced: PBMCs. The rearrangement links TRBV7-7 to TRBJ2-1; 9 bases agree with TRBD2. This receptor was obtained from a boy between 2 and 15 years old in good health and CMV-seronegative. The CDR3 DNA is TGTGCTAGCAGCCTCCTTAGCGGGAGAAGGGGGGGCGATGAGCAGTTCTTC. Protein: CASSLLSGRRGGDEQFF. Together with reference TRBV7-7 and TRBJ2-1, the CDR3 gives the full variable domain: GAGVSQSPRYKVTKRGQDVTLRCDPISSHATLYWYQQALGQGPEFLTYFNYEAQPDKSGLPSDRFSAERPEGSISTLTIQRTEQRDSAMYRCASSLLSGRRGGDEQFFGPGTRLTVL.